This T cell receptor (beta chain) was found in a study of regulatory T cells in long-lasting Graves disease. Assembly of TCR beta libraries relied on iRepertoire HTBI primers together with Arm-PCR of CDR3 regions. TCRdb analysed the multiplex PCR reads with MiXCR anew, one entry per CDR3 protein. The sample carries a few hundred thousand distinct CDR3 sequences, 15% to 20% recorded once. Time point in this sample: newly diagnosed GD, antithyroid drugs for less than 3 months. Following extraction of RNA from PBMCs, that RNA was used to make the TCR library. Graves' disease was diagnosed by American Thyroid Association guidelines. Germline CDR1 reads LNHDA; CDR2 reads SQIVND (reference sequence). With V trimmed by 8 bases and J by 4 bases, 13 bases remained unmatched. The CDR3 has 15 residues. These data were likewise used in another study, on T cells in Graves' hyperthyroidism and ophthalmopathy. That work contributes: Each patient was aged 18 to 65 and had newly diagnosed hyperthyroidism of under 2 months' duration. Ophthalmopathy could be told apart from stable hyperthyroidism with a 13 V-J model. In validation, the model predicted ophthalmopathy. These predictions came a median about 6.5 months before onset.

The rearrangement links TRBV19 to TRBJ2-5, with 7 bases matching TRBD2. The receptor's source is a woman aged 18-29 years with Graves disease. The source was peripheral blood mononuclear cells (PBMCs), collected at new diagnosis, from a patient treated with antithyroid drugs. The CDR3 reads CASRRAAGRGETQYF. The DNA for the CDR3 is TGTGCCAGTCGGCGGGCAGCGGGACGAGGAGAGACCCAGTACTTC. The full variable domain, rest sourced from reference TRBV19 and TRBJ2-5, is DGGITQSPKYLFRKEGQNVTLSCEQNLNHDAMYWYRQDPGQGLRLIYYSQIVNDFQKGDIAEGYSVSREKKESFPLTVTSAQKNPTAFYLCASRRAAGRGETQYFGPGTRLLVL.